Below, 2 T cell receptor beta chains from the same sample are listed, as sequenced in a study of response to subunit inactivated influenza vaccine. MiXCR was run by TCRdb on the RT-PCR reads, yielding one entry per CDR3 protein. The data show 500,000 to 600,000 distinct CDR3 sequences, 14% seen once. The starting material was PBMCs from blood, obtained roughly 12 days after vaccination. Receptors originate from a man over 45 who received an inactivated influenza vaccine.

DNA of the CDR3: TGTGCCACCAGTGAGGGGTATGAAGCTTTCTTT. Translating it yields CATSEGYEAFF. The chain combines TRBV24-1 with TRBJ1-1; no definite D call. V shed 4 bases and J shed 7 bases, with 6 bases lying between them. Germline lookup yields CDR1 KGHDR and CDR2 SFDVKD. The CDR3 length is 11 residues.

This clonotype was counted a few times. The genes are TRBV5-1 and TRBJ2-7; 7 positions match TRBD2. The CDR3 is 15 residues long. Germline CDR1 and CDR2: SGHRS and YFSETQ. With V trimmed by 0 bases and J by 1 base, 4 bases remained unmatched. Written as DNA, the CDR3 is TGCGCCAGCAGCTTGGCCCTCGGGGGGTCCTACGAGCAGTACTTC. Its translation: CASSLALGGSYEQYF.